The clone carrying this T cell receptor (beta chain) occurred many times. Its antigen is not identified. These data originate in a study of T cells after yellow fever vaccination. Study-wide points: Although the secondary response was weaker, it peaked faster, at day 5 versus 15. After the booster, 96% of CD4 and roughly nine tenths of CD8 primary-response clones were re-detected.

V was clipped by 5 bases and J by 2 bases, with 10 bases between them. Germline V gene lookup returns CDR1 SGHKS and CDR2 YYEKEE (reference sequence). The CDR3 length is 13 residues. For TCR, cDNA came from 5'RACE template switching, which added a universal primer site and UMIs. TCRdb re-derived calls from the 5' RACE reads in MiXCR, one entry per CDR3 protein. This table has about 360,000 distinct CDR3 sequences, 6.2% appearing once. The sample here was PBMCs, taken 5 days after the yellow fever booster vaccination. The rearrangement joins TRBV5-5 to TRBJ2-5; D is possibly TRBD1 (7 bases). This TCR was sampled from a man younger than 45 who received the YFV17D yellow fever vaccine. This CDR3 is CASSSGGQETQYF. The CDR3 nucleotides are TGTGCCAGCAGTTCAGGGGGGCAAGAGACCCAGTACTTC.